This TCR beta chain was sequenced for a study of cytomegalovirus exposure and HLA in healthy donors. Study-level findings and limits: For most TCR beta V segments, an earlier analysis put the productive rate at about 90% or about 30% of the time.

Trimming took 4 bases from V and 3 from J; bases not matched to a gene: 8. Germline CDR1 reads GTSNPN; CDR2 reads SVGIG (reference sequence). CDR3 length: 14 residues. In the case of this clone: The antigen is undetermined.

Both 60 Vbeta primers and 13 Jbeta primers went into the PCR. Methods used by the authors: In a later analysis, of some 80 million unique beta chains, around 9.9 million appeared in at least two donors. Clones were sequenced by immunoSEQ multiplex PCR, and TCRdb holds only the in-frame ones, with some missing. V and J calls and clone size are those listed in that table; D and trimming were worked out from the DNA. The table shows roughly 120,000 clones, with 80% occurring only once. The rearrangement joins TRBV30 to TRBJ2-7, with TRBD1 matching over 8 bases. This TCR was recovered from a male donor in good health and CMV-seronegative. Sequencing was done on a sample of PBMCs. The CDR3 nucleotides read TGTGCCTGGACGCTGGGACAGGTGAACTACGAGCAGTACTTC. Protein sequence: CAWTLGQVNYEQYF.